Shown below are 14 T cell receptor beta chains from a single sample sequenced in a study of cytomegalovirus exposure and HLA in healthy donors. TCRdb's copy holds only in-frame clones and misses some; the assay was immunoSEQ multiplex PCR. Of roughly 150,000 clones detected, roughly 80% appear once; the ten largest clones hold about 9.4%. The specimen sequenced was PBMCs. These receptors all stem from a young man in good health and CMV-seropositive.

This clone was observed once. J is TRBJ2-5 and V is TRBV19; tentatively, D is TRBD1 (5 bases). V dropped 7 bases and J dropped 5 bases, with 14 bases sitting between them. The CDR3 totals 13 residues. Germline V gene lookup returns CDR1 LNHDA and CDR2 SQIVND (reference sequence). The CDR3: CASTTAGMETQYF. The DNA of the CDR3 is TGTGCCAGTACGACGGCAGGGATGGAGACCCAGTACTTC.

The chain carries TRBV5-6 and TRBJ2-3; 9 bases match TRBD2. Trimming cost V 1 base and J 3 bases; bases outside gene matches: 9. Germline V gene sequence: CDR1 SGHDT, CDR2 YYEEEE. The CDR3 consists of 17 residues. As DNA, the CDR3 is TGTGCCAGCAGCTTGATCTTAAGTACTAGCGGGACAGATACGCAGTATTTT. This gives the protein CASSLILSTSGTDTQYF.

CDR3 sequence (DNA): TGTGCCAGCAGCCGGACACCCGGCTCCTACGAGCAGTACTTC. As protein: CASSRTPGSYEQYF. The chain uses TRBV9 and TRBJ2-7; TRBD1 is a possible D gene (5 bases). V was cut by 4 bases and J by 0 bases, with 11 bases left in between. The CDR3 covers 14 residues. CDR1 is SGDLS, CDR2 YYNGEE, per germline.

As to this clone: A much larger clone sits a single nucleotide away, making a read error possible. V is TRBV9 and J is TRBJ1-6, with 8 bases aligning to TRBD1. Trimming cost V 0 bases and J 8 bases; bases outside gene matches: 1. This CDR3 is built from 14 residues. Germline CDR1 reads SGDLS; CDR2 reads YYNGEE. CDR3 sequence: CASSVGTGYSPLHF. CDR3 nucleotides: TGTGCCAGCAGCGTAGGGACAGGGTATTCACCCCTCCACTTT.

This clone was seen just once. CDR3 nucleotide sequence: TGTGCCACCAGCCCGCACCCGGAGGGGACTGAAGCTTTCTTT. Protein product: CATSPHPEGTEAFF. The chain carries TRBV15 and TRBJ1-1; the D gene is possibly TRBD1 (5 bases). This CDR3 has 14 residues. Trimming cost V 5 bases and J 5 bases, with 15 bases left between them. In germline, CDR1 is LNHNV, CDR2 YYDKDF (reference sequence).

The V gene is TRBV7-8, the J gene TRBJ2-6, with TRBD2 identical over 8 bases. Trimming cost V 6 bases and J 2 bases; bases outside gene matches: 12. This CDR3 contains 18 residues. The germline V gene encodes CDR1 SGHVS and CDR2 FQNEAQ. CDR3 residues: CASSILPSGGTGANVLTF. The CDR3 nucleotides read TGTGCCAGCAGTATACTTCCGTCGGGAGGGACTGGGGCCAACGTCCTGACTTTC.

This chain links TRBV29-1 with TRBJ2-5; TRBD2 agrees at 10 bases. The germline V gene has CDR1 SQVTM and CDR2 ANQGSEA. Losses at the gene ends were 5 bases for V and 5 bases for J; bases not matched to a gene: 8. The CDR3 is 14 residues long. In nucleotides, the CDR3 is TGCAGCGTTAGGGTAGCGGGGGGATATGAGACCCAGTACTTC. Its translation: CSVRVAGGYETQYF.

The chain recombines TRBV28 with TRBJ1-1, with TRBD1 matching over 7 bases. The V segment lost 7 bases and the J segment 1 base; nucleotides outside the gene matches: 15. Germline assignment: CDR1 MDHEN and CDR2 SYDVKM. CDR3 size: 17 residues. The CDR3 here is CASTDNRGGTWNTEAFF. The CDR3 bases are TGTGCCAGCACCGATAACAGGGGAGGAACATGGAACACTGAAGCTTTCTTT. Filled out from reference TRBV28 and TRBJ1-1, the complete variable domain reads DVKVTQSSRYLVKRTGEKVFLECVQDMDHENMFWYRQDPGLGLRLIYFSYDVKMKEKGDIPEGYSVSREKKERFSLILESASTNQTSMYLCASTDNRGGTWNTEAFFGQGTRLTVV.

This rearrangement joins TRBV7-2 to TRBJ2-7; D not certain. Germline CDR1 is SGHTA and CDR2 is FQGNSA. This CDR3 comprises 14 residues. Trimming removed 2 bases at V and 5 bases at J, with 13 bases between. The CDR3 loop is CASSLTTTTDEQYF. The DNA of the CDR3 is TGTGCCAGCAGCTTAACTACGACCACGGACGAGCAGTACTTC.

The chain employs TRBV6-6 and TRBJ1-2; a weak D match, TRBD1 (6 bases). The length of the CDR3 is 16 residues. The V gene's germline CDR1 is MNHNY and CDR2 SVGAGI (reference sequence). Trimming pared 6 bases from V and 3 bases from J, leaving 20 bases between. The CDR3 coding sequence is TGTGCCAGCAGCCCCCCGGACAGTCGACAGGACTATGGCTACACCTTC. As protein: CASSPPDSRQDYGYTF.

The chain recombines TRBV9 with TRBJ2-2; D uncertain. This CDR3 contains 14 residues. Trimming cost V 4 bases and J 3 bases, with 10 bases left between them. The germline V gene has CDR1 SGDLS and CDR2 YYNGEE. CDR3 sequence: CASSLRSYTGELFF. As DNA, the CDR3 is TGTGCCAGCAGCTTACGGTCCTACACCGGGGAGCTGTTTTTT.

This clone was observed at least ten times. The chain links TRBV27 to TRBJ1-4; possible D gene TRBD1, 5 bases. Trimming took 3 bases from V and 8 from J, leaving 13 bases between them. Germline V lookup: CDR1 MNHEY, CDR2 SMNVEV (reference sequence). The CDR3 is 14 residues long. The DNA for the CDR3 is TGTGCCAGCAGTTTGCGGCAAGGGGCAGAAAAACTGTTTTTT. Residues: CASSLRQGAEKLFF.

J is TRBJ2-7 and V is TRBV19; TRBD1 agrees at 7 bases. Germline CDR1 and CDR2: LNHDA and SQIVND (reference sequence). The junction had 12 bases not matched to a gene; V was cut back by 6 bases and J by 7 bases. CDR3 length: 14 amino acids. The CDR3 DNA sequence: TGTGCCAGTAGCGAAACAGGGGCGCTGGGGGAGCAGTACTTC. It encodes CASSETGALGEQYF.

This chain connects TRBV5-1 to TRBJ2-1; D is ambiguous. Germline CDR1 is SGHRS and CDR2 is YFSETQ. The CDR3 is made up of 11 amino acids. V shed 4 bases and J shed 7 bases, with 6 bases lying between them. CDR3 protein: CASSLRNEQFF. The CDR3 DNA sequence: TGCGCCAGCAGCCTCAGAAATGAGCAGTTCTTC. The full variable domain, completed using reference TRBV5-1 and TRBJ2-1, is KAGVTQTPRYLIKTRGQQVTLSCSPISGHRSVSWYQQTPGQGLQFLFEYFSETQRNKGNFPGRFSGRQFSNSRSEMNVSTLELGDSALYLCASSLRNEQFFGPGTRLTVL.